The rows below give T cell receptor beta chains drawn from one sample of a study of T cell responses to AZD1222 COVID-19 vaccine. Clones were sequenced by immunoSEQ multiplex PCR, and TCRdb holds only the in-frame ones, with some missing. This table has roughly 180,000 clones, approximately 92% appearing once. This material consisted of peripheral blood, taken 28 days after the second dose of the MenACWY control vaccine. These receptors originate from an adult who received the MenACWY meningococcal vaccine as a control. Each CDR3 is given with its conserved first and last residue. The D gene is left open where the match is weak. Some rows have no size entry. The others give once, few or many, or a class for an expanded clone.

V	J	size	D	CDR3	DNA
TRBV5-1	TRBJ2-1	.	.	CASSLVSQEQFF	TGCGCCAGCAGCTTGGTCTCGCAGGAGCAGTTCTTC
TRBV7-2	TRBJ2-3	.	.	CASSYQVTDTQYF	TGTGCCAGCAGCTATCAGGTCACGGATACGCAGTATTTT
TRBV19	TRBJ1-5	.	.	CASSIGGHNPQPQHF	TGTGCCAGTAGTATTGGAGGGCACAATCCTCAGCCCCAGCATTTT
TRBV19	TRBJ2-7	.	TRBD1	CASSIDGTGGSEQYF	TGTGCCAGTAGTATAGACGGGACAGGGGGATCCGAGCAGTACTTC
TRBV5-1	TRBJ1-5	.	.	CASSLGGSWDQPQHF	TGCGCCAGCAGCTTGGGTGGGTCGTGGGATCAGCCCCAGCATTTT
TRBV7-6	TRBJ2-7	.	.	CASSQNSYEQYF	TGTGCCAGCAGCCAGAATTCCTACGAGCAGTACTTC
TRBV10-3	TRBJ1-1	.	.	CAISEFPEAFF	TGTGCCATCAGTGAATTTCCTGAAGCTTTCTTT
TRBV30	TRBJ1-4	.	.	CAWSRGPDNEKLFF	TGTGCCTGGAGTCGGGGGCCAGATAATGAAAAACTGTTTTTT
TRBV3-1/TRBV3-2	TRBJ2-7	.	.	CASSQDLSSSYEQYF	TGTGCCAGCAGCCAAGATCTAAGCAGCTCCTACGAGCAGTACTTC
TRBV28	TRBJ2-2	.	.	CASSLPVGAGGGTGELFF	TGTGCCAGCAGTTTACCGGTAGGGGCCGGAGGGGGCACCGGGGAGCTGTTTTTT
TRBV7-2	TRBJ1-1	.	.	CASRLMQGPTEAFF	TGTGCCAGCAGATTAATGCAGGGACCCACTGAAGCTTTCTTT
TRBV10-3	TRBJ1-1	.	.	CAIRATANTEAFF	TGTGCCATCAGGGCTACTGCAAACACTGAAGCTTTCTTT
TRBV27	TRBJ2-7	few	.	CASSLGLSYEQYF	TGTGCCAGCAGTTTAGGACTGAGCTACGAGCAGTACTTC
TRBV18	TRBJ1-5	.	.	CASSLSANSNQPQHF	TGTGCCAGCTCCCTCTCAGCCAATAGCAATCAGCCCCAGCATTTT
TRBV6-1	TRBJ2-7	.	.	CASSEPRTAFYEQYF	TGTGCCAGCAGTGAACCCCGGACAGCCTTTTACGAGCAGTACTTC
TRBV19	TRBJ2-7	few	.	CASSRNRERMHEQYF	TGTGCCAGTAGTAGAAACAGGGAACGAATGCACGAGCAGTACTTC
TRBV6-1	TRBJ1-3	.	.	CASSEGPTGGNTIYF	TGTGCCAGCAGTGAAGGCCCGACCGGTGGAAACACCATATATTTT
TRBV4-2	TRBJ1-5	few	.	CASSQHNQPQHF	TGTGCCAGCAGCCAACACAATCAGCCCCAGCATTTT
TRBV28	TRBJ2-4	.	.	CASSLGGGKNIQYF	TGTGCCAGCAGTCTAGGGGGTGGTAAAAACATTCAGTACTTC
TRBV7-9	TRBJ1-5	.	.	CASSLSPRPVGKGQPQHF	TGTGCCAGCAGCTTATCCCCAAGACCGGTTGGAAAAGGTCAGCCCCAGCATTTT
TRBV11-3	TRBJ1-1	.	.	CASSLSNERDTEAFF	TGTGCCAGCAGCTTAAGCAACGAGAGGGACACTGAAGCTTTCTTT
TRBV19	TRBJ1-2	.	TRBD1	CASRARQGPGYTF	TGTGCCAGTAGGGCCAGACAGGGGCCCGGCTACACCTTC
TRBV30	TRBJ2-5	.	TRBD2	CAWSVLGGGETQYF	TGTGCCTGGAGTGTCCTCGGGGGAGGGGAGACCCAGTACTTC
TRBV6-5	TRBJ2-5	.	TRBD1	CASRQGRETQYF	TGTGCCAGCCGACAGGGGAGAGAGACCCAGTACTTC
TRBV28	TRBJ1-2	.	TRBD1	CASSPGQGSYDGYTF	TGTGCCAGCAGTCCCGGACAGGGGAGTTACGATGGCTACACCTTC
TRBV3-1/TRBV3-2	TRBJ1-5	.	.	CASSLGRGNQPQHF	TGTGCCAGCAGCCTAGGAAGGGGAAATCAGCCCCAGCATTTT
TRBV2	TRBJ1-6	.	.	CASTKGRASPLHF	TGTGCCAGCACCAAAGGGCGCGCGTCACCCCTCCACTTT
TRBV5-4	TRBJ1-2	.	.	CASSLGGDPLVGYTF	TGTGCCAGCAGCTTGGGGGGGGACCCCTTAGTTGGCTACACCTTC
TRBV3-1/TRBV3-2	TRBJ1-1	.	.	CASQGPMNTEAFF	TGTGCCAGTCAGGGCCCTATGAACACTGAAGCTTTCTTT
TRBV19	TRBJ1-4	.	.	CASKRTGPTNEKLFF	TGTGCCAGTAAGAGGACCGGGCCAACTAATGAAAAACTGTTTTTT
TRBV28	TRBJ1-2	.	.	CASSVSRPQIGYTF	TGTGCCAGCAGTGTCTCCCGGCCACAAATAGGCTACACCTTC